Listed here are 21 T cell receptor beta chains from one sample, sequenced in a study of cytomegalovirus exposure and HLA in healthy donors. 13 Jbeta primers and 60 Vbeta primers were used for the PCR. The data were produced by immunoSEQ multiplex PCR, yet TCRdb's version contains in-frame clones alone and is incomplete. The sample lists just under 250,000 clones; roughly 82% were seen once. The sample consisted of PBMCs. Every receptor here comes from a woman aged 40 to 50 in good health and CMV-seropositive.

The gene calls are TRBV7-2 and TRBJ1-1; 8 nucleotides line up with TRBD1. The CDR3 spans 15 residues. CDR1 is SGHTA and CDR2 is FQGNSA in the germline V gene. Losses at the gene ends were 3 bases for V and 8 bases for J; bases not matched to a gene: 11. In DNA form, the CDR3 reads TGTGCCAGCAGCTTTATATCCAGGGGGCGCGAGGAAGCTTTCTTT. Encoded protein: CASSFISRGREEAFF.

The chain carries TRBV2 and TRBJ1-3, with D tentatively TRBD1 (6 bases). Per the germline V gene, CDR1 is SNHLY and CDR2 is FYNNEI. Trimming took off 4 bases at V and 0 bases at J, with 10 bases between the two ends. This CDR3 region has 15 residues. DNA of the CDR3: TGTGCCAGCAGTGGGGACATCGGCTCTGGAAACACCATATATTTT. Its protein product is CASSGDIGSGNTIYF.

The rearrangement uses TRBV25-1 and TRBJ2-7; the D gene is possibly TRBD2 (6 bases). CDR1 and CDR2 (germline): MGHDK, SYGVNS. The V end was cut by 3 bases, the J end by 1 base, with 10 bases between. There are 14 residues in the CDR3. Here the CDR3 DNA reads TGTGCCAGCAGTGAGCGGGACGGGTCCTACGAGCAGTACTTC. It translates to CASSERDGSYEQYF.

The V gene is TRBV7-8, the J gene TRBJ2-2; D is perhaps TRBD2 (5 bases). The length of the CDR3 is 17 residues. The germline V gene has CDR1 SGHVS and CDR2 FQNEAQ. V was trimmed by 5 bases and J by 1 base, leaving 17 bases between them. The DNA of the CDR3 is TGTGCCAGCAGCCCTTACCCCCAGGCGGGGAACACCGGGGAGCTGTTTTTT. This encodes CASSPYPQAGNTGELFF.

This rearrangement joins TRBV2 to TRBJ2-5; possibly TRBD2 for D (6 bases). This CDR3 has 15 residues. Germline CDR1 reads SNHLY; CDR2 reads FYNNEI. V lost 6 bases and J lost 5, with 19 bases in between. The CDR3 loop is CASSEGTYIPETQYF. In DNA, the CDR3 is TGTGCCAGCAGCGAGGGGACTTACATTCCCGAGACCCAGTACTTC.

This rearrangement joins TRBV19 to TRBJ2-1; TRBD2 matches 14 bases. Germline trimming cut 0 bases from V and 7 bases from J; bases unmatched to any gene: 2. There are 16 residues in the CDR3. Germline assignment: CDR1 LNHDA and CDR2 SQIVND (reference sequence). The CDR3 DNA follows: TGTGCCAGTAGTATAGATCGGACTAGCGGGAGGAATGAGCAGTTCTTC. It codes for CASSIDRTSGRNEQFF.

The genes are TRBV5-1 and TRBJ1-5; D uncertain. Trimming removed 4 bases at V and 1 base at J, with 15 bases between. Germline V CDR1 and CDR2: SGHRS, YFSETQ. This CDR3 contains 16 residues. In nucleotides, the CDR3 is TGCGCCAGCAGCCCGGCGGCTGGCGGGAGCAATCAGCCCCAGCATTTT. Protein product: CASSPAAGGSNQPQHF.

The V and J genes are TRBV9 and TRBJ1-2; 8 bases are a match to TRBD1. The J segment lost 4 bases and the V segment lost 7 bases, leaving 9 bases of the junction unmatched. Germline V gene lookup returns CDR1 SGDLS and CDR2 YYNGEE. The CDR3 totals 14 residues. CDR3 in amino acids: CASGYGRGLYGYTF. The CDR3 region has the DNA TGTGCCAGCGGTTATGGCAGGGGGCTCTATGGCTACACCTTC.

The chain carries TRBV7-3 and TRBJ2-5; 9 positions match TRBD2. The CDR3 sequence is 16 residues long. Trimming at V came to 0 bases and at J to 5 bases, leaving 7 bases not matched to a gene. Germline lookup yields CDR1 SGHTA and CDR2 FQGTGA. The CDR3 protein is CASSLTGAGGPETQYF. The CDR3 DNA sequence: TGTGCCAGCAGCTTAACCGGCGCGGGAGGGCCGGAGACCCAGTACTTC.

The CDR3 DNA reads as TGCGCCAGCAGCCGACTCCAGACAGGGGGAAACTATGGCTACACCTTC. Amino acid sequence: CASSRLQTGGNYGYTF. The genes are TRBV4-1 and TRBJ1-2, with TRBD1 identical over 9 bases. The germline V gene encodes CDR1 MGHRA and CDR2 YSYEKL. The CDR3 length is 16 residues. Trimming at V came to 4 bases and at J to 2 bases, leaving 8 bases not matched to a gene.

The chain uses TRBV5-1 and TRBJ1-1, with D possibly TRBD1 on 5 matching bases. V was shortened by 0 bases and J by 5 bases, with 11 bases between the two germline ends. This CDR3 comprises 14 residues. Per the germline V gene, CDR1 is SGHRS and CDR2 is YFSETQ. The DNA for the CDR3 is TGCGCCAGCAGCTTGGGGCAGGGCTTAACTGAAGCTTTCTTT. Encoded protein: CASSLGQGLTEAFF.

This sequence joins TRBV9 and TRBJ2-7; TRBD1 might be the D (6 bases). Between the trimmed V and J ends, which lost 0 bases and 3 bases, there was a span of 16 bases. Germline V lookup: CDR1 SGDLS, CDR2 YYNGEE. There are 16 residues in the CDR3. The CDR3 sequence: CASSVGSVAGDYEQYF. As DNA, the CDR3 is TGTGCCAGCAGCGTAGGTAGTGTGGCAGGGGACTACGAGCAGTACTTC.

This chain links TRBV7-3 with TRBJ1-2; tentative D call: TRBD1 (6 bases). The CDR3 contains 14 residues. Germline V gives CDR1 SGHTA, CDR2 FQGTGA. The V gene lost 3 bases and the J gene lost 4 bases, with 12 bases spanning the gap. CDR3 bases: TGTGCCAGCAGCTTCGGACAGCCGAGCTATGGCTACACCTTC. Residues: CASSFGQPSYGYTF.

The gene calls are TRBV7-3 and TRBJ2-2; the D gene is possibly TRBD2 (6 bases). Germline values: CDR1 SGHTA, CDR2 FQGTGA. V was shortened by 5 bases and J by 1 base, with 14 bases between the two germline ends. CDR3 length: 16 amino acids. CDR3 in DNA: TGTGCCAGCAGCCAACAGCCGGGGGTGAACACCGGGGAGCTGTTTTTT. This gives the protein CASSQQPGVNTGELFF.

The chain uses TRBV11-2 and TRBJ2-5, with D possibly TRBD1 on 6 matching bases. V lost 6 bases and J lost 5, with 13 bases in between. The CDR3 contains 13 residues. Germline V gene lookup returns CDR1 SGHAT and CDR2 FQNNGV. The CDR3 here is CASRQQGLETQYF. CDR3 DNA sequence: TGTGCCAGCAGGCAACAGGGTCTGGAGACCCAGTACTTC.

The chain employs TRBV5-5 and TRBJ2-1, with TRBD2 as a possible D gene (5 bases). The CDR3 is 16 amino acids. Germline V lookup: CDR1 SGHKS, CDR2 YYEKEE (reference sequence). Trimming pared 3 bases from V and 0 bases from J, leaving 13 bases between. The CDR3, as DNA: TGTGCCAGCAGCTGGCAGTGGAGGAGCTCCTACAATGAGCAGTTCTTC. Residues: CASSWQWRSSYNEQFF.

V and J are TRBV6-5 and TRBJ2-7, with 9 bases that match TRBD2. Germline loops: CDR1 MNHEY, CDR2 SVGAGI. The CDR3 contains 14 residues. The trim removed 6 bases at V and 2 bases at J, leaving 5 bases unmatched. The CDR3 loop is CASRPGGGAYEQYF. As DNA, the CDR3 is TGTGCCAGCAGGCCCGGCGGGGGGGCCTACGAGCAGTACTTC.

The CDR3 is CASSPRDRPYEQYF. CDR3 nucleotide sequence: TGTGCCAGCAGCCCCCGGGACAGGCCCTACGAGCAGTACTTC. The chain combines TRBV9 with TRBJ2-7; 8 bases line up with TRBD1. Germline values: CDR1 SGDLS, CDR2 YYNGEE. This CDR3 spans 14 amino acids. Trimming cost V 4 bases and J 2 bases; bases outside gene matches: 5.

The CDR3 here is CASSLVRDSNTEAFF. The DNA for the CDR3 is TGTGCCAGCAGCTTAGTGAGAGACAGCAACACTGAAGCTTTCTTT. The gene calls are TRBV13 and TRBJ1-1, with D perhaps matching TRBD1 (5 bases). From germline, CDR1 is PRHDT and CDR2 FYEKMQ (reference sequence). The ends were cut back, 1 base at V and 2 bases at J, with 11 bases in the middle. There are 15 residues in the CDR3.

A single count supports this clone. CDR3 bases: TGTGCCAGCAGCTCCTTCGACAGGGGGTATGGCTACACCTTC. It encodes CASSSFDRGYGYTF. The J gene is TRBJ1-2, the V gene TRBV7-9; 9 bases fit TRBD1. From germline, CDR1 is SEHNR and CDR2 FQNEAQ (reference sequence). V was pared by 4 bases and J by 5 bases, with 5 bases of the junction left unmatched. CDR3 length: 14 residues. The full variable domain, in which reference TRBV7-9 and TRBJ1-2 provide the parts outside the CDR3, is DTGVSQNPRHKITKRGQNVTFRCDPISEHNRLYWYRQTLGQGPEFLTYFQNEAQLEKSRLLSDRFSAERPKGSFSTLEIQRTEQGDSAMYLCASSSFDRGYGYTFGSGTRLTVV.

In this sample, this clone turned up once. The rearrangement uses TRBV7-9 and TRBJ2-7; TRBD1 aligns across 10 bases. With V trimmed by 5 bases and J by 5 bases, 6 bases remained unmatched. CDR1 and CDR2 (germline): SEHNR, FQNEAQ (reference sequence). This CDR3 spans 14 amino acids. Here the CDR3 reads CASSPDRGLNEQYF. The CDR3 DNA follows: TGTGCCAGCAGCCCTGACAGGGGGCTAAACGAGCAGTACTTC. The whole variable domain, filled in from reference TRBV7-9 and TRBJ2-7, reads DTGVSQNPRHKITKRGQNVTFRCDPISEHNRLYWYRQTLGQGPEFLTYFQNEAQLEKSRLLSDRFSAERPKGSFSTLEIQRTEQGDSAMYLCASSPDRGLNEQYFGPGTRLTVT.